The 32 T cell receptor beta chains given below trace back to one sample, sequenced in a study of shared clonotypes between healthy human individuals. TCRdb's copy holds only in-frame clones and misses some; the assay was immunoSEQ multiplex PCR. There are some 580,000 clones in the sample; more than 95% occur only once, and 0.045% to 0.06% lies in the top ten. Sequencing input: naive CD4+ T cells sorted from blood. Subset here: CD45RA+ positively selected. Receptor source: a woman in her twenties or thirties in good health.

The chain uses TRBV28 and TRBJ1-1; D call uncertain. Germline V gene data show CDR1 as MDHEN and CDR2 as SYDVKM. This CDR3 region has 11 residues. V lost 3 bases and J 3 bases, leaving 2 bases between the germline ends. The CDR3 nucleotides read TGTGCCAGCAGTTTCTACACTGAAGCTTTCTTT. This codes for CASSFYTEAFF.

V gene TRBV6-1 combines with J gene TRBJ1-6; unclear D gene. V was clipped by 3 bases and J by 6 bases, with 3 bases between them. The CDR3 is made up of 12 amino acids. Germline CDR1 MNHNS, CDR2 SASEGT. CDR3 region: CASSDPNSPLHF. The CDR3 bases are TGTGCCAGCAGTGACCCTAATTCACCCCTCCACTTT.

The gene calls are TRBV5-1 and TRBJ2-1, with 12 bases aligning to TRBD2. The CDR3 length is 14 residues. J was trimmed by 10 bases and V by 6 bases; bases with no gene match: 8. From germline, CDR1 is SGHRS and CDR2 YFSETQ. The CDR3, as DNA: TGCGCCAGCACTCTAGCGGGAGGGCCCCGAGAGCAGTTCTTC. Amino acids: CASTLAGGPREQFF. The variable domain in full, with the rest retrieved from reference TRBV5-1 and TRBJ2-1, is KAGVTQTPRYLIKTRGQQVTLSCSPISGHRSVSWYQQTPGQGLQFLFEYFSETQRNKGNFPGRFSGRQFSNSRSEMNVSTLELGDSALYLCASTLAGGPREQFFGPGTRLTVL.

V and J are TRBV28 and TRBJ1-2; 8 nucleotides match TRBD1. The CDR3 is 16 amino acids. Trimming removed 4 bases from V and 4 bases from J; junction bases left unmatched: 11. Germline CDR1 and CDR2: MDHEN and SYDVKM. The CDR3 DNA is TGTGCCAGCAGTTCCCCATTTGACAGGGGTGGCTATGGCTACACCTTC. Amino acid sequence: CASSSPFDRGGYGYTF.

The chain is built from TRBV18 and TRBJ2-5; perhaps D is TRBD1 or TRBD2 (5 bases each). The germline V gene encodes CDR1 KGHSH and CDR2 LQKENI. V was pared by 3 bases and J by 6 bases, with 17 bases between. The CDR3 loop spans 15 amino acids. CDR3 loop: CASSPGTVEEQTQYF. In nucleotides, the CDR3 is TGTGCCAGCTCACCTGGGACGGTCGAGGAACAGACCCAGTACTTC.

V gene TRBV5-1 combines with J gene TRBJ2-1; no clear D gene. Germline V gene sequence: CDR1 SGHRS, CDR2 YFSETQ. Deletions cut 3 bases from V and 1 base from J, with 17 bases between. There are 17 residues in the CDR3. CDR3 amino acids: CASSSTRAAGSYNEQFF. CDR3 coding DNA: TGCGCCAGCAGCTCTACCCGGGCCGCAGGATCCTACAATGAGCAGTTCTTC.

The chain employs TRBV4-2 and TRBJ2-4; D may correspond to TRBD1 or TRBD2 (5 bases each). The V end was cut by 4 bases, the J end by 3 bases, with 16 bases between. The CDR3 is 16 residues long. Germline CDR1 reads LGHNA; CDR2 reads YNFKEQ. This CDR3 reads CASSPNPGRSKNIQYF. In DNA form, the CDR3 reads TGTGCCAGCAGCCCCAACCCGGGACGGAGCAAAAACATTCAGTACTTC.

The CDR3 region is CASRRDGEMGGYTF. DNA for the CDR3: TGCGCCAGCAGACGGGACGGCGAAATGGGTGGCTACACCTTC. V gene TRBV5-1 combines with J gene TRBJ1-2, with a possible D match to TRBD1 (5 bases). From germline, CDR1 is SGHRS and CDR2 YFSETQ. V lost 5 bases and J 7 bases, leaving 18 bases between the germline ends. This CDR3 has 14 amino acids. Full variable domain (rest looked up from reference TRBV5-1 and TRBJ1-2): KAGVTQTPRYLIKTRGQQVTLSCSPISGHRSVSWYQQTPGQGLQFLFEYFSETQRNKGNFPGRFSGRQFSNSRSEMNVSTLELGDSALYLCASRRDGEMGGYTFGSGTRLTVV.

The chain is built from TRBV27 and TRBJ2-7; 14 nucleotides align to TRBD2. CDR3 length: 21 amino acids. Germline V gives CDR1 MNHEY, CDR2 SMNVEV (reference sequence). V trimming: 6 bases; J trimming: 3 bases; junction bases outside the gene matches: 22. CDR3 amino acids: CASSSYHWGLAGETMDYEQYF. The DNA for the CDR3 is TGTGCCAGCAGCTCGTATCATTGGGGACTAGCGGGAGAAACTATGGACTACGAGCAGTACTTC.

The gene calls are TRBV19 and TRBJ2-1, with TRBD2 identical over 7 bases. V shed 7 bases and J 7 bases; nucleotides not matched to a gene: 16. Germline lookup yields CDR1 LNHDA and CDR2 SQIVND (reference sequence). The CDR3 extends over 16 amino acids. The DNA for the CDR3 is TGTGCCAGTATAAGAATGGGGGAGGGCCGGTCGAATGAGCAGTTCTTC. The encoded protein is CASIRMGEGRSNEQFF.

The chain is built from TRBV5-1 and TRBJ2-7; 7 bases map to TRBD1. The CDR3 has 15 amino acids. The junction had 8 bases not matched to a gene; V was cut back by 4 bases and J by 1 base. Germline CDR1 reads SGHRS; CDR2 reads YFSETQ. DNA for the CDR3: TGCGCCAGCAGCATGGGACAGATTGGATCCTACGAGCAGTACTTC. Its translation: CASSMGQIGSYEQYF.

This clone was recorded only once. The chain carries TRBV7-2 and TRBJ2-3; the match to TRBD2 covers 10 bases. Germline values: CDR1 SGHTA, CDR2 FQGNSA. The CDR3 covers 18 residues. V was clipped by 5 bases and J by 4 bases; unmatched bases: 15. CDR3 nucleotide sequence: TGTGCCAGCAGCCCCCGACCTACTAGCGGGACAGGACCAGATACGCAGTATTTT. Residues: CASSPRPTSGTGPDTQYF.

As for this clone: Within the sample, other DNA sequences also encode this same CDR3. The rearrangement joins TRBV18 to TRBJ1-5; D possibly corresponds to TRBD1 (5 bases). Germline lookup yields CDR1 KGHSH and CDR2 LQKENI. Between the trimmed V and J ends, which lost 2 bases and 1 base, there was a span of 6 bases. The CDR3 contains 14 residues. The CDR3 nucleotides read TGTGCCAGCTCACCAGGGGGGAGCAATCAGCCCCAGCATTTT. It encodes CASSPGGSNQPQHF.

This chain joins TRBV11-2 and TRBJ2-7, with D tentatively TRBD2 (6 bases). V lost 5 bases to trimming and J lost 7 bases, with 15 bases between them. Per the germline V gene, CDR1 is SGHAT and CDR2 is FQNNGV. The CDR3 runs 13 residues. The CDR3 DNA sequence: TGTGCCAGCAGCGACCGACTAGTGGTTGAGCAGTACTTC. This codes for CASSDRLVVEQYF. The variable domain in full, with the rest retrieved from reference TRBV11-2 and TRBJ2-7, is EAGVAQSPRYKIIEKRQSVAFWCNPISGHATLYWYQQILGQGPKLLIQFQNNGVVDDSQLPKDRFSAERLKGVDSTLKIQPAKLEDSAVYLCASSDRLVVEQYFGPGTRLTVT.

The chain carries TRBV27 and TRBJ1-5; no reliable D call. Germline CDR1 is MNHEY and CDR2 is SMNVEV (reference sequence). V lost 0 bases and J lost 9, with 12 bases in between. The CDR3 covers 14 residues. The CDR3 here is CASSLSRGIRPQHF. The CDR3 DNA reads TGTGCCAGCAGTTTATCCCGAGGTATCCGGCCCCAGCATTTT.

The chain joins TRBV19 to TRBJ2-3; a weak D match, TRBD1 (6 bases). The germline V and J ends were trimmed by 4 bases and 1 base, with 27 bases remaining between them. This CDR3 has 20 amino acids. The germline V gene has CDR1 LNHDA and CDR2 SQIVND (reference sequence). The CDR3 sequence: CASSTTPGHREPLGTDTQYF. CDR3 in DNA: TGTGCCAGTAGTACCACTCCGGGACACCGAGAACCCCTTGGCACAGATACGCAGTATTTT.

The rearrangement uses TRBV25-1 and TRBJ1-1; D remains unclear. CDR3 size: 14 residues. The germline CDR1 and CDR2 sequences are MGHDK and SYGVNS. Trimming pared 1 base from V and 3 bases from J, leaving 9 bases between. CDR3 in amino acids: CASSESDRDTEAFF. CDR3 sequence (DNA): TGTGCCAGCAGTGAATCCGACCGGGACACTGAAGCTTTCTTT.

This clone was observed once. This chain joins TRBV7-8 and TRBJ2-5, with 8 bases identical to TRBD2. V was clipped by 5 bases and J by 5 bases; unmatched bases: 4. CDR1 is SGHVS and CDR2 is FQNEAQ in the germline V gene. The CDR3 covers 13 residues. The CDR3 region has the DNA TGTGCCAGCAGCACTCGGACTAGCGAGACCCAGTACTTC. Amino acids: CASSTRTSETQYF.

The rearrangement links TRBV7-9 to TRBJ2-7, with 13 nucleotides matching TRBD2. CDR3 length equals 15 residues. In germline, CDR1 is SEHNR, CDR2 FQNEAQ (reference sequence). The trim removed 5 bases at V and 3 bases at J, leaving 4 bases unmatched. The CDR3 spells CASSLGTSGNYEQYF. DNA for the CDR3: TGTGCCAGCAGCCTGGGGACTAGCGGGAACTACGAGCAGTACTTC.

J is TRBJ1-5 and V is TRBV6-6; 8 bases line up with TRBD1. Germline V CDR1 and CDR2: MNHNY, SVGAGI (reference sequence). The ends lost 6 bases at V and 3 bases at J; junction bases unmatched: 7. CDR3 size: 15 residues. The CDR3 DNA is TGTGCCAGCAGAACGGACAGGGCCAACAATCAGCCCCAGCATTTT. It yields the protein CASRTDRANNQPQHF.

The chain has TRBV2 and TRBJ2-7; D gene uncertain. The CDR3 runs to 13 residues. Trimming cost V 7 bases and J 0 bases, with 10 bases left between them. Germline lookup yields CDR1 SNHLY and CDR2 FYNNEI. The CDR3 loop is CASTWTGSYEQYF. The CDR3 DNA sequence: TGTGCCAGCACTTGGACCGGCTCCTACGAGCAGTACTTC.

The CDR3 DNA reads TGTGCCAGCAGTGGGAAAGGAGTGGGACAGGGGCTTTACGAGCAGTACTTC. Encoded protein: CASSGKGVGQGLYEQYF. The chain couples TRBV2 to TRBJ2-7; 10 bases are a match to TRBD1. The CDR3 is 17 amino acids. Germline V gene data show CDR1 as SNHLY and CDR2 as FYNNEI. V trimming: 4 bases; J trimming: 4 bases; junction bases outside the gene matches: 13. Filled out from reference TRBV2 and TRBJ2-7, the complete variable domain reads EPEVTQTPSHQVTQMGQEVILRCVPISNHLYFYWYRQILGQKVEFLVSFYNNEISEKSEIFDDQFSVERPDGSNFTLKIRSTKLEDSAMYFCASSGKGVGQGLYEQYFGPGTRLTVT.

The chain couples TRBV28 to TRBJ2-7; 9 bases align to TRBD2. CDR1 and CDR2 (germline): MDHEN, SYDVKM. The ends lost 4 bases at V and 4 bases at J; junction bases unmatched: 8. This CDR3 is 15 amino acids long. The CDR3 bases are TGTGCCAGCAGTTCTAGCGGGGCAAGATTATACGAGCAGTACTTC. Residues: CASSSSGARLYEQYF. The full variable domain, rest sourced from reference TRBV28 and TRBJ2-7, is DVKVTQSSRYLVKRTGEKVFLECVQDMDHENMFWYRQDPGLGLRLIYFSYDVKMKEKGDIPEGYSVSREKKERFSLILESASTNQTSMYLCASSSSGARLYEQYFGPGTRLTVT.

This rearrangement joins TRBV7-6 to TRBJ1-4; 8 nucleotides agree with TRBD1. CDR3 length equals 14 residues. V gave up 2 bases and J gave up 8 bases; unmatched junction bases: 4. Germline values: CDR1 SGHVS, CDR2 FNYEAQ. In nucleotides, the CDR3 is TGTGCCAGCAGCTTAAGCAGGGACAGGGAAAAACTGTTTTTT. Protein product: CASSLSRDREKLFF.

The gene calls are TRBV5-5 and TRBJ2-7; TRBD2 matches at 7 bases. The CDR3 totals 13 residues. Germline values: CDR1 SGHKS, CDR2 YYEKEE (reference sequence). Trimming at V came to 7 bases and at J to 1 base, leaving 5 bases not matched to a gene. The CDR3 region is CASGAGGSYEQYF. CDR3 DNA sequence: TGTGCCAGCGGGGCCGGGGGGTCCTACGAGCAGTACTTC.

The chain uses TRBV28 and TRBJ2-7; D may be TRBD1 or TRBD2 (6 bases each). Trimming stripped 7 bases from V and 2 bases from J, with 15 bases between. The CDR3 sequence is 14 residues long. Germline values: CDR1 MDHEN, CDR2 SYDVKM. As DNA, the CDR3 is TGTGCCAGCACCCCTCCGGGGGCCCCCTACGAGCAGTACTTC. It is translated as CASTPPGAPYEQYF.

This chain joins TRBV6-1 and TRBJ2-3, with a tentative D call TRBD1 (5 bases). The CDR3 covers 14 residues. CDR1 and CDR2 from the germline V gene are MNHNS and SASEGT. The germline V and J ends were trimmed by 4 bases and 2 bases, with 10 bases remaining between them. CDR3 protein: CASSVAGITDTQYF. CDR3 in DNA: TGTGCCAGCAGTGTAGCAGGGATCACAGATACGCAGTATTTT.

The V and J genes are TRBV19 and TRBJ1-4; a weak D match, TRBD1 (6 bases). The germline V gene encodes CDR1 LNHDA and CDR2 SQIVND (reference sequence). This CDR3 has 17 amino acids. V was clipped by 7 bases and J by 0 bases, with 18 bases between them. CDR3: CASNTGQGVTTNEKLFF. For the CDR3, the DNA is TGTGCCAGTAACACGGGACAAGGGGTAACAACTAATGAAAAACTGTTTTTT.

This chain links TRBV4-2 with TRBJ2-5; TRBD1 is a possible D gene (6 bases). The J call may be wrong; the DNA end is better matched by TRBJ2-7. Per germline, CDR1 LGHNA and CDR2 YNFKEQ. The CDR3 covers 17 residues. In nucleotides, the CDR3 is TGTGCCAGCAGTGCCACAGGGTTGTCCAGCGGAATCTACGAGCAGTACTTC. Translated, it gives CASSATGLSSGIYEQYF.

The V gene is TRBV6-5, the J gene TRBJ2-3, with D hard to call. Trimming stripped 2 bases from V and 5 bases from J, with 11 bases between. The CDR3 covers 14 residues. The germline gives CDR1 MNHEY, CDR2 SVGAGI. DNA of the CDR3: TGTGCCAGCAGTTACCAAGGGTCATTAGATACGCAGTATTTT. This codes for CASSYQGSLDTQYF.

The chain links TRBV2 to TRBJ1-5; 7 bases fit TRBD1. This CDR3 has 13 amino acids. V was clipped by 7 bases and J by 5 bases; unmatched bases: 5. In germline, CDR1 is SNHLY, CDR2 FYNNEI. DNA for the CDR3: TGTGCCAGCAAAGGACAGGTAGATCAGCCCCAGCATTTT. Translating it yields CASKGQVDQPQHF. The entire variable domain, with the rest obtained from reference TRBV2 and TRBJ1-5, is as follows: EPEVTQTPSHQVTQMGQEVILRCVPISNHLYFYWYRQILGQKVEFLVSFYNNEISEKSEIFDDQFSVERPDGSNFTLKIRSTKLEDSAMYFCASKGQVDQPQHFGDGTRLSIL.

A remark on this clone: In the same sample, other DNA sequences code for this CDR3. This chain connects TRBV5-1 to TRBJ2-7; D gene uncertain. V was clipped by 0 bases and J by 3 bases, with 7 bases between them. Germline CDR1 is SGHRS and CDR2 is YFSETQ. This CDR3 is 13 amino acids long. The CDR3 region is CASSLAGSYEQYF. In nucleotides, the CDR3 is TGCGCCAGCAGCTTGGCAGGTAGCTACGAGCAGTACTTC.